This T cell receptor beta chain was sequenced for a study of OX40 agonist ivuxolimab in advanced cancers. Study details: As their treatment, patients were administered ivuxolimab, an agonistic anti-OX40 (CD134) antibody. Partial responses were achieved by three patients, one with hepatocellular carcinoma and two with cutaneous melanoma.

This table comes from immunoSEQ multiplex PCR, and its TCRdb copy is limited to in-frame clones, with some not included. The data show 50,000 to 70,000 clones, 75% to 90% seen once. The germline V gene encodes CDR1 WSHSY and CDR2 SAAADI. Trimming cost V 4 bases and J 4 bases, with 13 bases left between them. The CDR3 consists of 14 residues. This specimen consisted of CD4+ or CD8+ T cells sorted from blood, obtained in a trial of the OX40 agonist ivuxolimab. The chain carries TRBV10-2 and TRBJ1-1; tentative D call: TRBD1 (5 bases). The sequence was obtained from an adult with an advanced solid tumor such as melanoma, head and neck, liver or kidney cancer. The CDR3 loop reads CASSGLRGSTEAFF. The CDR3 DNA sequence: TGCGCCAGCAGTGGCTTGCGGGGGAGCACTGAAGCTTTCTTT.